The text below deals with one T cell receptor (beta chain). This sample was included in a study of OX40 agonist ivuxolimab in advanced cancers. Deletions cut 7 bases from V and 4 bases from J, with 15 bases between. Germline V gene lookup returns CDR1 WSHSY and CDR2 SAAADI. This CDR3 comprises 14 residues. TCRdb keeps only in-frame clones here, not all; method: immunoSEQ multiplex PCR. The sample yields about 77,000 clones, over 75% seen once. This receptor was identified in an adult with an advanced solid tumor such as melanoma, head and neck, liver or kidney cancer. The source material was CD4+ or CD8+ T cells sorted from blood, sampled in a trial of the OX40 agonist ivuxolimab. V usage is TRBV10-2 and J usage is TRBJ2-3, with D possibly TRBD1 on 5 matching bases. This CDR3 is CASTPRQGADTQYF. The CDR3 nucleotides are TGCGCCAGCACCCCCCGGCAGGGTGCAGATACGCAGTATTTT.